Listed below are T cell receptor beta chains from one sample, sequenced in a study of identical twins. TCRdb itself ran the 5' RACE reads through MiXCR, one entry per CDR3 protein. This sample has some 600,000 distinct CDR3 sequences, with around 7.4% found just once. These data are also associated with another study on yellow fever vaccine responses in identical twins.

The sequencing sample was made of PBMCs. Receptor source: a woman aged 18-29 years in good health. Each CDR3 is given with its conserved first and last residue. The D gene is left open where the match is weak. Where a row states a size, it is once, few, many or the class of an expanded clone; other rows omit it.

NA | NA | TRBJ2-7 | TRBV9 | CASSVAEKGYEQYF | TGTGCCAGCAGCGTAGCAGAAAAGGGCTACGAGCAGTACTTC
TRBD2 | few | TRBJ2-5 | TRBV9 | CASSVESGLAGQKRRETQYF | TGTGCCAGCAGCGTAGAATCCGGACTAGCGGGACAAAAGAGGAGGGAGACCCAGTACTTC
NA | many | TRBJ1-2 | TRBV29-1 | CSVDSGHYGYTF | TGCAGCGTTGATAGCGGCCACTATGGCTACACCTTC
NA | few | TRBJ1-2 | TRBV20-1 | CSARPGHGRYYGYTF | TGCAGTGCTAGACCGGGACACGGACGATACTATGGCTACACCTTC
NA | many | TRBJ1-3 | TRBV3-1 | CASSQEFFNSGNTIYF | TGTGCCAGCAGCCAAGAGTTTTTCAACTCTGGAAACACCATATATTTT
NA | NA | TRBJ1-6 | TRBV27 | CASSLHRLGNSPLHF | TGTGCCAGCAGTTTACACAGGTTGGGGAATTCACCCCTCCACTTT
TRBD1 | many | TRBJ1-6 | TRBV2 | CASSWTGEFSYNSPLHF | TGTGCCAGCAGTTGGACAGGCGAATTCTCCTATAATTCACCCCTCCACTTT
NA | NA | TRBJ2-2 | TRBV15 | CATSRDLSAGELFF | TGTGCCACCAGCAGAGATTTAAGCGCCGGGGAGCTGTTTTTT
TRBD2 | few | TRBJ2-3 | TRBV5-1 | CASSLSLAGGAKDTQYF | TGCGCCAGCAGCTTGAGTCTAGCCGGGGGGGCTAAGGATACGCAGTATTTT
TRBD2 | few | TRBJ2-4 | TRBV28 | CASSLWGGSGENIQYF | TGTGCCAGCAGTTTATGGGGCGGGAGTGGTGAGAACATTCAGTACTTC
NA | NA | TRBJ2-5 | TRBV19 | CASSTWELETQYF | TGTGCCAGTAGTACATGGGAATTGGAGACCCAGTACTTC
NA | many | TRBJ1-1 | TRBV11-2 | CASSLIRLRNTEAFF | TGTGCCAGCAGCTTAATAAGACTCAGGAACACTGAAGCTTTCTTT
TRBD2 | NA | TRBJ2-1 | TRBV20-1 | CSAGPSGGYNEQFF | TGCAGTGCCGGGCCTAGCGGGGGGTACAATGAGCAGTTCTTC
TRBD2 | NA | TRBJ2-7 | TRBV10-3 | CAIREGLAHSYEQYF | TGTGCCATCAGGGAGGGACTAGCGCACTCCTACGAGCAGTACTTC
TRBD2 | many | TRBJ2-1 | TRBV28 | CASSFFSGGAYEQFF | TGTGCCAGCAGTTTTTTTAGCGGGGGGGCCTATGAGCAGTTCTTC
NA | few | TRBJ2-6 | TRBV25-1 | CASSEFGAGVSGANVLTF | TGTGCCAGCAGTGAATTTGGGGCAGGGGTCTCCGGGGCCAACGTCCTGACTTTC
NA | few | TRBJ1-1 | TRBV12-3/TRBV12-4 | CASSLRKLWTEAFF | TGTGCCAGCAGCCTCAGAAAACTGTGGACTGAAGCTTTCTTT
NA | NA | TRBJ2-1 | TRBV7-9 | CASSLEGGHYNEQFF | TGTGCCAGCAGCTTAGAAGGCGGCCACTACAATGAGCAGTTCTTC
NA | few | TRBJ2-3 | TRBV20-1 | CSAKRPRGVLGRNTDTQYF | TGCAGTGCTAAGCGACCGAGGGGCGTACTAGGTCGGAACACAGATACGCAGTATTTT
TRBD1 | few | TRBJ1-1 | TRBV7-9 | CASSSPLLGQEAFF | TGTGCCAGCAGCTCCCCCCTGTTGGGACAGGAAGCTTTCTTT
TRBD1 | many | TRBJ1-1 | TRBV5-1 | CASSAQGAYTEAFF | TGCGCCAGCAGCGCCCAGGGGGCTTACACTGAAGCTTTCTTT
TRBD1 | once | TRBJ1-1 | TRBV6-5 | CASSYRDRGLNTEAFF | TGTGCCAGCAGTTACCGGGACAGGGGGCTGAACACTGAAGCTTTCTTT
NA | NA | TRBJ2-3 | TRBV5-1 | CASSLGEGLDTQYF | TGCGCCAGCAGCTTGGGAGAGGGGCTAGATACGCAGTATTTT
TRBD2 | many | TRBJ2-1 | TRBV28 | CASSYITSGTYNEQFF | TGTGCCAGCAGTTACATTACTAGCGGGACCTACAATGAGCAGTTCTTC
NA | few | TRBJ2-1 | TRBV12-3/TRBV12-4 | CASSQGHYNEQFF | TGTGCCAGCAGTCAAGGACATTACAATGAGCAGTTCTTC
NA | few | TRBJ1-2 | TRBV7-9 | CASSLDVETYGYTF | TGTGCCAGCAGCTTAGACGTGGAGACCTATGGCTACACCTTC
NA | many | TRBJ1-3 | TRBV20-1 | CSALHGTGNTIYF | TGCAGTGCTCTACATGGAACTGGAAACACCATATATTTT